This passage covers 28 T cell receptor beta chains from one sample sequenced in a study of blood T cell repertoires in COVID-19. The data were produced by immunoSEQ multiplex PCR, yet TCRdb's version contains in-frame clones alone and is incomplete. Of a few hundred thousand clones in the sample, approximately 87% were seen once. Sequencing was carried out using peripheral blood. These TCRs come from a woman aged 50 to 65 with acute or convalescent COVID-19.

The chain has TRBV2 and TRBJ1-6, with TRBD1 identical over 8 bases. The length of the CDR3 is 14 residues. Germline V lookup: CDR1 SNHLY, CDR2 FYNNEI. Trimming at V came to 7 bases and at J to 10 bases, leaving 9 bases not matched to a gene. Here the CDR3 reads CASTGQAPRSPLHF. CDR3 nucleotides: TGTGCCAGCACGGGACAGGCCCCCCGCTCACCCCTCCACTTT. Combining the CDR3 with reference TRBV2 and TRBJ1-6 gives the whole variable domain EPEVTQTPSHQVTQMGQEVILRCVPISNHLYFYWYRQILGQKVEFLVSFYNNEISEKSEIFDDQFSVERPDGSNFTLKIRSTKLEDSAMYFCASTGQAPRSPLHFGNGTRLTVT.

The chain couples TRBV29-1 to TRBJ2-5; TRBD1 might be the D (6 bases). The CDR3 spans 13 residues. Germline CDR1 and CDR2: SQVTM and ANQGSEA. With 4 bases removed from V and 5 bases from J, the gap between germline ends came to 14 bases. For the CDR3, the DNA is TGCAGCGTTGGGGGGCTAGCCGGGGAGACCCAGTACTTC. Translated: CSVGGLAGETQYF.

This chain uses TRBV13 with TRBJ1-6, with TRBD1 as a possible D gene (5 bases). The CDR3 spans 15 residues. V was cut by 0 bases and J by 5 bases, with 8 bases left in between. Germline CDR1 is PRHDT and CDR2 is FYEKMQ (reference sequence). The CDR3 sequence: CASSLGGVHNSPLHF. In nucleotides, the CDR3 is TGTGCCAGCAGCTTAGGAGGGGTTCATAATTCACCCCTCCACTTT.

The V gene is TRBV7-7, the J gene TRBJ2-2; D is unresolved. The V gene lost 2 bases and the J gene lost 1 base, with 5 bases spanning the gap. The CDR3 runs to 14 residues. Germline V lookup: CDR1 SSHAT, CDR2 FNYEAQ (reference sequence). CDR3 protein: CASSLSRNTGELFF. Here the CDR3 DNA reads TGTGCCAGCAGCTTATCGAGGAACACCGGGGAGCTGTTTTTT.

The J gene is TRBJ2-3, the V gene TRBV24-1; TRBD2 matches 9 bases. From germline, CDR1 is KGHDR and CDR2 SFDVKD. The V gene end was trimmed by 3 bases and the J gene end by 4 bases; junction bases not matched to a gene: 4. The CDR3 is 15 amino acids. The CDR3 loop is CATSDIAGASDTQYF. The CDR3 DNA is TGTGCCACCAGTGATATAGCGGGGGCCTCAGATACGCAGTATTTT.

The genes are TRBV10-3 and TRBJ2-5, with D perhaps TRBD2 (6 bases). The length of the CDR3 is 13 residues. Between the trimmed V and J ends, which lost 2 bases and 5 bases, there was a span of 9 bases. Per germline, CDR1 ENHRY and CDR2 SYGVKD. CDR3 amino acids: CAISEDGGETQYF. DNA of the CDR3: TGTGCCATCAGTGAGGACGGAGGGGAGACCCAGTACTTC.

V usage is TRBV6-5 and J usage is TRBJ2-6, with TRBD1 matching 7 bases. The J segment lost 2 bases and the V segment lost 5 bases, leaving 3 bases of the junction unmatched. This CDR3 has 15 amino acids. CDR1 is MNHEY, CDR2 SVGAGI, per germline. The CDR3 loop reads CASSPGTAGANVLTF. CDR3 coding DNA: TGTGCCAGCAGTCCCGGGACAGCTGGGGCCAACGTCCTGACTTTC.

This clone occurred a few times. J is TRBJ2-1 and V is TRBV11-3, with D possibly TRBD2 on 5 matching bases. The V gene lost 5 bases and the J gene lost 6 bases, with 11 bases spanning the gap. Looked up from germline, CDR1 is SGHNT and CDR2 is YENEEA. The CDR3 has 13 amino acids. The CDR3 DNA is TGTGCCAGCAGCGCGGACTCTATCAATGAGCAGTTCTTC. Protein: CASSADSINEQFF.

The chain recombines TRBV20-1 with TRBJ2-1; unclear D gene. The V and J ends lost 6 bases and 4 bases respectively, with 7 bases between them. The germline gives CDR1 DFQATT, CDR2 SNEGSKA (reference sequence). The CDR3 has 11 amino acids. CDR3 sequence reads: CSADTYNEQFF. The CDR3 region has the DNA TGCAGTGCCGACACATACAATGAGCAGTTCTTC.

The rearrangement joins TRBV4-3 to TRBJ2-3, with 14 bases fitting TRBD2. This CDR3 region has 18 residues. With 3 bases clipped from V and 9 bases from J, the junction kept 14 bases outside the gene matches. Germline CDR1 reads LGHNA; CDR2 reads YSLEER. The CDR3 is CASSHDLGLAGEGGTQYF. The CDR3 DNA reads TGCGCCAGCAGCCACGATCTGGGACTAGCGGGAGAGGGGGGAACGCAGTATTTT.

The chain uses TRBV18 and TRBJ1-3; TRBD1 matches at 8 bases. CDR3 length equals 18 residues. In germline, CDR1 is KGHSH, CDR2 LQKENI. The V and J ends lost 4 bases and 2 bases, in that order; junction bases with no gene match: 13. Here the CDR3 DNA reads TGTGCCAGCTCACGCTCCTTTTCGGACAGGGCGGCTGGAAACACCATATATTTT. This codes for CASSRSFSDRAAGNTIYF.

CDR3 in amino acids: CASSPNGLVGSSYNEQFF. CDR3 in DNA: TGTGCCAGCAGTCCCAATGGACTAGTGGGTAGCTCCTACAATGAGCAGTTCTTC. The gene calls are TRBV6-2 or TRBV6-3 and TRBJ2-1, with 7 nucleotides matching TRBD2. The CDR3 totals 18 residues. CDR1 is MNHEY, CDR2 SVGEGT, per germline. V gave up 5 bases and J gave up 0 bases; unmatched junction bases: 13.

The CDR3 bases are TGTGCCAGCAGCCCAGGACAGGGTACTCAGCCCCAGCATTTT. Amino acids: CASSPGQGTQPQHF. This chain links TRBV28 with TRBJ1-5; 8 bases match TRBD1. Losses at the gene ends were 6 bases for V and 6 bases for J; bases not matched to a gene: 7. In germline, CDR1 is MDHEN, CDR2 SYDVKM. This CDR3 has 14 residues.

This sequence joins TRBV10-3 and TRBJ2-7, with 9 nucleotides matching TRBD1. After removal of 6 bases from V and 3 bases from J, the junction contained 3 bases not matched to a gene. The CDR3 covers 13 residues. Looked up from germline, CDR1 is ENHRY and CDR2 is SYGVKD. This CDR3 is CAISRDRVYEQYF. CDR3 DNA sequence: TGTGCCATCAGCCGGGACAGGGTCTACGAGCAGTACTTC.

The rearrangement uses TRBV11-2 and TRBJ1-6; the match to TRBD1 covers 8 bases. This CDR3 has 14 amino acids. The germline V gene has CDR1 SGHAT and CDR2 FQNNGV. Trimming took 5 bases from V and 4 from J; bases not matched to a gene: 1. The CDR3 sequence is CASSRQGYNSPLHF. CDR3 DNA sequence: TGTGCCAGCAGCCGACAGGGGTATAATTCACCCCTCCACTTT.

The gene calls are TRBV19 and TRBJ2-2, with TRBD1 matching over 8 bases. The CDR3 length is 16 residues. The trim removed 3 bases at V and 0 bases at J, leaving 3 bases unmatched. Germline V lookup: CDR1 LNHDA, CDR2 SQIVND (reference sequence). The CDR3 DNA sequence: TGTGCCAGTAGTATCGGGGACAGGTCGAACACCGGGGAGCTGTTTTTT. It is translated as CASSIGDRSNTGELFF.

This chain connects TRBV6-5 to TRBJ2-7, with a weak D call TRBD1 (6 bases). The germline V and J ends were trimmed by 5 bases and 6 bases, with 14 bases remaining between them. Germline CDR1 MNHEY, CDR2 SVGAGI. CDR3 size: 13 residues. CDR3 in DNA: TGTGCCAGCAGTCACAGGGAGAACTTCGAGCAGTACTTC. It yields the protein CASSHRENFEQYF.

This chain links TRBV11-2 with TRBJ2-3; D may be TRBD1 (5 bases). This CDR3 is built from 14 residues. The V gene lost 2 bases and the J gene lost 7 bases, with 13 bases spanning the gap. CDR1 is SGHAT and CDR2 is FQNNGV in the germline V gene. DNA for the CDR3: TGTGCCAGCAGCTTATCGGGCCTGGGGCATACGCAGTATTTT. This sequence encodes CASSLSGLGHTQYF. The full variable domain, with the rest looked up from reference TRBV11-2 and TRBJ2-3, is EAGVAQSPRYKIIEKRQSVAFWCNPISGHATLYWYQQILGQGPKLLIQFQNNGVVDDSQLPKDRFSAERLKGVDSTLKIQPAKLEDSAVYLCASSLSGLGHTQYFGPGTRLTVL.

This chain connects TRBV7-9 to TRBJ1-1, with TRBD1 matching over 7 bases. V dropped 2 bases and J dropped 2; count of bases not matched to a gene: 2. CDR1 and CDR2 (germline): SEHNR, FQNEAQ (reference sequence). The CDR3 has 14 residues. The CDR3, as DNA: TGTGCCAGCAGCTTACGGGACAGCAACACTGAAGCTTTCTTT. Translated: CASSLRDSNTEAFF. The full variable domain, with the rest looked up from reference TRBV7-9 and TRBJ1-1, is DTGVSQNPRHKITKRGQNVTFRCDPISEHNRLYWYRQTLGQGPEFLTYFQNEAQLEKSRLLSDRFSAERPKGSFSTLEIQRTEQGDSAMYLCASSLRDSNTEAFFGQGTRLTVV.

J is TRBJ1-2 and V is TRBV6-6, with 7 bases that match TRBD1. Germline V gene sequence: CDR1 MNHNY, CDR2 SVGAGI (reference sequence). J gave up 7 bases and V 6 bases, and 8 bases lay outside the gene matches. The CDR3 is 13 amino acids. As DNA, the CDR3 is TGTGCCAGCAGCCCCGACAGGGCTTTTGGCTACACCTTC. Protein: CASSPDRAFGYTF.

Notes on this clone: This sample also contains other DNA sequences that code for the same CDR3. V is TRBV5-1 and J is TRBJ2-7; D possibly corresponds to TRBD1 (7 bases). V was cut by 7 bases and J by 0 bases, with 14 bases left in between. Germline V gives CDR1 SGHRS, CDR2 YFSETQ. CDR3 length equals 14 residues. The CDR3 nucleotides read TGCGCCAGCGGCCGACAGGGAGGCTCCTACGAGCAGTACTTC. This encodes CASGRQGGSYEQYF.

The chain recombines TRBV5-1 with TRBJ2-6; TRBD2 matches at 7 bases. CDR1 and CDR2 (germline): SGHRS, YFSETQ. The CDR3 is 17 amino acids. After removal of 1 base from V and 2 bases from J, the junction contained 6 bases not matched to a gene. CDR3 sequence: CASSLFQGGTGANVLTF. The CDR3 region has the DNA TGCGCCAGCAGCTTGTTCCAGGGAGGGACTGGGGCCAACGTCCTGACTTTC.

CDR3 nucleotides: TGCGCCAGCAGCCCAGGGACAAGCGATCAGCCCCAGCATTTT. Protein: CASSPGTSDQPQHF. This chain joins TRBV5-1 and TRBJ1-5, with a weak D call TRBD1 (6 bases). CDR1 and CDR2 from the germline V gene are SGHRS and YFSETQ. The CDR3 totals 14 residues. Trimming removed 4 bases from V and 5 bases from J, with 13 bases in between.

This chain uses TRBV15 with TRBJ1-2; 10 bases match TRBD1. The CDR3 is 17 amino acids. V lost 0 bases and J lost 3; bases outside the gene matches: 7. Germline CDR1 reads LNHNV; CDR2 reads YYDKDF (reference sequence). The CDR3 DNA reads TGTGCCACCAGCAGAGATTGGGGACAGGGGATGGACTATGGCTACACCTTC. Protein product: CATSRDWGQGMDYGYTF.

The rearrangement joins TRBV7-9 to TRBJ1-4, with TRBD1 matching 8 bases. Trimming removed 5 bases from V and 8 bases from J; junction bases left unmatched: 7. Per the germline V gene, CDR1 is SEHNR and CDR2 is FQNEAQ (reference sequence). CDR3 length equals 14 residues. The CDR3 DNA sequence: TGTGCCAGCAGCCTGACAGGGGTAGGGGAAAAACTGTTTTTT. Protein: CASSLTGVGEKLFF.

A word on this clone: Different DNA sequences within this sample yield the same CDR3. The chain joins TRBV6-5 to TRBJ1-1, with a weak D call TRBD1 (5 bases). Per germline, CDR1 MNHEY and CDR2 SVGAGI. V shed 2 bases and J shed 5 bases, with 12 bases lying between them. The CDR3 totals 14 residues. The CDR3 protein is CASSYAGRGTEAFF. Written as DNA, the CDR3 is TGTGCCAGCAGTTACGCGGGGCGTGGGACTGAAGCTTTCTTT.

This CDR3 is CASSTPGIGGYTF. In DNA form, the CDR3 reads TGTGCCAGCAGCACCCCAGGAATAGGAGGCTACACCTTC. V gene TRBV9 combines with J gene TRBJ1-2, with D unclear. This CDR3 is built from 13 residues. Germline CDR1 reads SGDLS; CDR2 reads YYNGEE. The V gene lost 4 bases and the J gene lost 8 bases, with 15 bases spanning the gap. Full variable domain (outside the CDR3, taken from reference TRBV9 and TRBJ1-2): DSGVTQTPKHLITATGQRVTLRCSPRSGDLSVYWYQQSLDQGLQFLIQYYNGEERAKGNILERFSAQQFPDLHSELNLSSLELGDSALYFCASSTPGIGGYTFGSGTRLTVV.

This chain joins TRBV11-3 and TRBJ1-1; 7 bases line up with TRBD1. The trim removed 5 bases at V and 1 base at J, leaving 1 base unmatched. The germline gives CDR1 SGHNT, CDR2 YENEEA. This CDR3 spans 13 amino acids. CDR3 protein: CASSRTGNTEAFF. The DNA for the CDR3 is TGTGCCAGCAGCCGGACAGGGAACACTGAAGCTTTCTTT.